Below are 25 T cell receptor beta chains sequenced from a single sample in a study of cytomegalovirus exposure and HLA in healthy donors. Both 60 Vbeta primers and 13 Jbeta primers went into the PCR. Sequenced by immunoSEQ multiplex PCR; TCRdb stores in-frame clones only, minus some. The profile shows 110,000 to 150,000 clones, approximately 79% of them singletons. Sequencing was done on a sample of PBMCs. The receptors were sampled from a man aged 18 to 30 in good health and CMV-seronegative.

CDR3 nucleotide sequence: TGCAGCGTGAGGACAGCTGTCATGAACACTGAAGCTTTCTTT. Translating it yields CSVRTAVMNTEAFF. The chain has TRBV29-1 and TRBJ1-1, with a tentative D call TRBD1 (6 bases). Germline values: CDR1 SQVTM, CDR2 ANQGSEA. The CDR3 contains 14 residues. The V end was cut by 6 bases, the J end by 0 bases, with 14 bases between.

The rearrangement links TRBV5-5 to TRBJ1-2; 7 bases are shared with TRBD1. CDR1 and CDR2 from the germline V gene are SGHKS and YYEKEE (reference sequence). There are 15 residues in the CDR3. V shed 0 bases and J 1 base; nucleotides not matched to a gene: 3. CDR3 DNA: TGTGCCAGCAGCTTGGGGGACAGCCTTAACTATGGCTACACCTTC. Protein product: CASSLGDSLNYGYTF.

The V and J genes are TRBV4-1 and TRBJ1-6; D is unclear. The germline CDR1 and CDR2 sequences are MGHRA and YSYEKL. Trimming stripped 0 bases from V and 8 bases from J, with 17 bases between. This CDR3 is built from 17 residues. The CDR3 bases are TGCGCCAGCAGCCAAGATGAAGGTCGGGAGCCTTATTCACCCCTCCACTTT. Encoded protein: CASSQDEGREPYSPLHF.

This clone was detected only a few times. The chain employs TRBV25-1 and TRBJ2-7; D not certain. The CDR3 spans 14 residues. The V end was cut by 4 bases, the J end by 0 bases, with 10 bases between. Per germline, CDR1 MGHDK and CDR2 SYGVNS. The CDR3 region has the DNA TGTGCCAGCAGTGGAAGCTCGGGCTCCTACGAGCAGTACTTC. Its translation: CASSGSSGSYEQYF.

This clone has more than one count but fewer than ten. The rearrangement links TRBV7-2 to TRBJ1-6; 8 positions match TRBD1. Trimming cost V 2 bases and J 10 bases; bases outside gene matches: 4. Germline CDR1 is SGHTA and CDR2 is FQGNSA. The length of the CDR3 is 14 residues. CDR3 in amino acids: CASSLTGGGSPLHF. In nucleotides, the CDR3 is TGTGCCAGCAGCTTAACAGGGGGAGGCTCACCCCTCCACTTT.

The rearrangement links TRBV4-3 to TRBJ2-3; the match to TRBD2 covers 9 bases. This CDR3 comprises 17 residues. The V gene end was trimmed by 1 base and the J gene end by 3 bases; junction bases not matched to a gene: 8. Looked up from germline, CDR1 is LGHNA and CDR2 is YSLEER. CDR3 sequence: CASSQGVAGAGTDTQYF. DNA for the CDR3: TGCGCCAGCAGCCAAGGGGTAGCGGGGGCGGGTACAGATACGCAGTATTTT.

The J gene is TRBJ1-2, the V gene TRBV4-1; TRBD1 is a possible D gene (5 bases). Germline V gene data show CDR1 as MGHRA and CDR2 as YSYEKL. This CDR3 is built from 14 residues. V gave up 4 bases and J gave up 4 bases, with 13 bases separating them. The CDR3 sequence is CASSLPQESYGYTF. The CDR3, as DNA: TGCGCCAGCAGCCTCCCACAGGAATCCTATGGCTACACCTTC.

This clone was counted between two and nine times. This chain joins TRBV19 and TRBJ2-4, with D possibly TRBD1 on 5 matching bases. Trimming took off 1 base at V and 7 bases at J, with 8 bases between the two ends. Germline CDR1 is LNHDA and CDR2 is SQIVND (reference sequence). The CDR3 length is 13 residues. CDR3 DNA: TGTGCCAGTAGTATAGGGCCAGGGAACATTCAGTACTTC. Its protein product is CASSIGPGNIQYF.

The CDR3 nucleotides read TGCGCCAGCAGCGAGGGACAGGCCACAGATACGCAGTATTTT. It codes for CASSEGQATDTQYF. This rearrangement joins TRBV5-1 to TRBJ2-3; the match to TRBD1 covers 8 bases. The CDR3 loop spans 14 amino acids. After removal of 4 bases from V and 2 bases from J, the junction contained 3 bases not matched to a gene. Germline assignment: CDR1 SGHRS and CDR2 YFSETQ. The full variable domain, completed using reference TRBV5-1 and TRBJ2-3, is KAGVTQTPRYLIKTRGQQVTLSCSPISGHRSVSWYQQTPGQGLQFLFEYFSETQRNKGNFPGRFSGRQFSNSRSEMNVSTLELGDSALYLCASSEGQATDTQYFGPGTRLTVL.

The chain has TRBV7-9 and TRBJ1-3, with unresolved D. Germline CDR1 reads SEHNR; CDR2 reads FQNEAQ (reference sequence). The CDR3 covers 14 residues. Trimming left V 10 bases short and J 2 bases short, with 15 bases between. The CDR3 region has the DNA TGTGCCACCGAGGGTCGTATGGCTGGAAACACCATATATTTT. Translating it yields CATEGRMAGNTIYF.

This clone has only a few counts. This sequence joins TRBV12-5 and TRBJ1-2, with no clear D. The CDR3 consists of 14 residues. Trimming stripped 2 bases from V and 6 bases from J, with 13 bases between. Germline CDR1 reads LGHNT; CDR2 reads FRNRAP. CDR3 in DNA: TGTGCTAGTGGTTTGACCCGGGTTGTGGATGGCTACACCTTC. It yields the protein CASGLTRVVDGYTF.

The rearrangement uses TRBV6-5 and TRBJ2-5, with 7 bases that match TRBD2. The V gene's germline CDR1 is MNHEY and CDR2 SVGAGI. The J segment lost 5 bases and the V segment lost 0 bases, leaving 3 bases of the junction unmatched. CDR3 size: 14 residues. Here the CDR3 reads CASSYSLATETQYF. Written as DNA, the CDR3 is TGTGCCAGCAGTTACTCACTAGCGACGGAGACCCAGTACTTC.

The chain uses TRBV19 and TRBJ1-5, with a possible D match to TRBD1 (6 bases). Trimming removed 3 bases from V and 4 bases from J, with 13 bases in between. Per the germline V gene, CDR1 is LNHDA and CDR2 is SQIVND (reference sequence). The CDR3 runs 15 residues. The CDR3 coding sequence is TGTGCCAGTAGTATTTTGGGACAACCGAATCAGCCCCAGCATTTT. Protein product: CASSILGQPNQPQHF.

The chain has TRBV5-4 and TRBJ1-2, with 7 positions matching TRBD1. The length of the CDR3 is 14 residues. Germline V gene sequence: CDR1 SGHNT, CDR2 YYREEE (reference sequence). The J segment lost 6 bases and the V segment lost 2 bases, leaving 7 bases of the junction unmatched. CDR3 amino acids: CASSLISQGDGYTF. The CDR3 coding sequence is TGTGCCAGCAGCTTAATCTCCCAGGGGGATGGCTACACCTTC.

V gene TRBV7-9 combines with J gene TRBJ2-2, with 12 positions matching TRBD2. The V gene's germline CDR1 is SEHNR and CDR2 FQNEAQ (reference sequence). V lost 7 bases, J lost 7 bases, and 10 bases stayed unmatched. CDR3 length equals 16 residues. The CDR3 region has the DNA TGTGCCAGCACGTCCAGACTAGCGGGGGCGGTCGGGGAGCTGTTTTTT. This encodes CASTSRLAGAVGELFF.

The chain carries TRBV19 and TRBJ2-7; D is possibly TRBD1 (6 bases). The germline CDR1 and CDR2 sequences are LNHDA and SQIVND (reference sequence). The V end lost 3 bases, the J end lost 5 bases, and 11 bases lay between the germline ends. The CDR3 extends over 13 amino acids. The CDR3 region has the DNA TGTGCCAGTAGTATGACCAGGGGTAACGAGCAGTACTTC. Amino acids: CASSMTRGNEQYF.

The J gene is TRBJ2-7, the V gene TRBV27; possible D gene TRBD1, 6 bases. Between the trimmed V and J ends, which lost 2 bases and 2 bases, there was a span of 10 bases. CDR1 and CDR2 from the germline V gene are MNHEY and SMNVEV (reference sequence). This CDR3 contains 14 residues. The CDR3 DNA sequence: TGTGCCAGCAGTTTAACAGGGTTCCCCTACGAGCAGTACTTC. Translating it yields CASSLTGFPYEQYF.

The chain has TRBV7-9 and TRBJ1-1, with 7 bases that match TRBD1. This CDR3 contains 15 residues. In germline, CDR1 is SEHNR, CDR2 FQNEAQ (reference sequence). V was pared by 5 bases and J by 5 bases, with 11 bases of the junction left unmatched. Here the CDR3 DNA reads TGTGCCAGCAGCGCGGGACAGCTAAGAGGAACTGAAGCTTTCTTT. Its translation is CASSAGQLRGTEAFF.

Notes on this clone: Sequence at one end of the junction differs from germline and may be a read error. This sequence joins TRBV4-3 and TRBJ1-1; D call uncertain. Germline V lookup: CDR1 LGHNA, CDR2 YSLEER. The CDR3 has 15 residues. CDR3 protein: CASSQEIFQNTKAFF. For the CDR3, the DNA is TGCGCCAGCAGCCAAGAGATCTTCCAGAACACTAAAGCTTTCTTT.

The J gene is TRBJ2-7, the V gene TRBV11-2; 7 nucleotides line up with TRBD2. The CDR3 totals 14 residues. The V gene's germline CDR1 is SGHAT and CDR2 FQNNGV. V was clipped by 1 base and J by 5 bases; unmatched bases: 5. CDR3: CASSLVGGRDEQYF. The CDR3 region has the DNA TGTGCCAGCAGCTTAGTGGGTGGGAGGGACGAGCAGTACTTC.

This clone was seen a few times. The V and J genes are TRBV30 and TRBJ1-1, with a tentative D call TRBD1 (6 bases). The CDR3 is 13 residues long. Germline CDR1 GTSNPN, CDR2 SVGIG (reference sequence). Trimming left V 8 bases short and J 0 bases short, with 13 bases between. This CDR3 is CATMGHVNTEAFF. The CDR3 DNA sequence: TGTGCCACCATGGGACATGTGAACACTGAAGCTTTCTTT.

The chain is built from TRBV2 and TRBJ1-5; the D is unclear. Germline CDR1 SNHLY, CDR2 FYNNEI. This CDR3 has 14 residues. V lost 7 bases and J 5 bases, leaving 15 bases between the germline ends. CDR3 in amino acids: CASTLGLRDQPQHF. For the CDR3, the DNA is TGTGCCAGCACCCTCGGCCTTCGGGATCAGCCCCAGCATTTT.

The chain joins TRBV29-1 to TRBJ2-7; 8 bases agree with TRBD1. Germline CDR1 reads SQVTM; CDR2 reads ANQGSEA. The CDR3 length is 14 residues. Trimming removed 4 bases from V and 5 bases from J; junction bases left unmatched: 10. The CDR3 here is CSVGLWTGPHEQYF. CDR3 bases: TGCAGCGTTGGTCTGTGGACAGGGCCGCACGAGCAGTACTTC.

V usage is TRBV2 and J usage is TRBJ2-5, with no clear D. Deletions cut 0 bases from V and 13 bases from J, with 9 bases between. Germline CDR1 reads SNHLY; CDR2 reads FYNNEI. This CDR3 region has 11 residues. The chain's CDR3 is CASSEALERYF. CDR3 DNA: TGTGCCAGCAGTGAAGCGCTCGAGCGGTACTTC.

This chain uses TRBV7-6 with TRBJ2-5, with D possibly being TRBD2 (6 bases). Looked up from germline, CDR1 is SGHVS and CDR2 is FNYEAQ. This CDR3 contains 19 residues. V lost 1 base to trimming and J lost 4 bases, with 25 bases between them. In DNA form, the CDR3 reads TGTGCCAGCAGCTTAGATAGGGTGGGAGGTATGCGGGCCCGAGAGACCCAGTACTTC. It encodes CASSLDRVGGMRARETQYF. Combining the CDR3 with reference TRBV7-6 and TRBJ2-5 gives the whole variable domain GAGVSQSPRYKVTKRGQDVALRCDPISGHVSLYWYRQALGQGPEFLTYFNYEAQQDKSGLPNDRFSAERPEGSISTLTIQRTEQRDSAMYRCASSLDRVGGMRARETQYFGPGTRLLVL.